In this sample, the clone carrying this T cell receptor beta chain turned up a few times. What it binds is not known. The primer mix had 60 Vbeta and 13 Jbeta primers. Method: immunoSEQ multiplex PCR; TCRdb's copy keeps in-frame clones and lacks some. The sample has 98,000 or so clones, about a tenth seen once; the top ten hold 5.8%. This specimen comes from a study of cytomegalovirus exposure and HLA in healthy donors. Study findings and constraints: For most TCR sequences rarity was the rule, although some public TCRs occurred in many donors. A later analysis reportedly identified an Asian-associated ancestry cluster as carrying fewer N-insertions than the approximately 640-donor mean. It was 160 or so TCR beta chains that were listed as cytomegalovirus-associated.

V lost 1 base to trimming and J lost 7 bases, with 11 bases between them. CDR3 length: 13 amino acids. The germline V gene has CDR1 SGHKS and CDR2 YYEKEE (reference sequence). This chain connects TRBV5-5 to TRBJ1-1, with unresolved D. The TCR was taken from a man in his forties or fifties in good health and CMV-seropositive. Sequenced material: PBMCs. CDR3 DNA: TGTGCCAGCAGCTTGCTCCGAGGCGGTGAAGCTTTCTTT. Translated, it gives CASSLLRGGEAFF.